This T cell receptor (beta chain) was obtained from a study of OX40 agonist ivuxolimab in advanced cancers. Study-wide background: Dose-escalation cases comprised hepatocellular carcinoma, melanoma, renal cell or head and neck cancer. Study results and caveats: Partial responders receiving 0.1-3.0 mg/kg showed among the lowest clonal expansion. More expanded clones were seen, on average, in CD8+ T cells than in CD4+.

This CDR3 has 15 amino acids. V lost 0 bases, J lost 1 base, and 10 bases lay in between. Germline assignment: CDR1 SGHAT and CDR2 FQDESV (reference sequence). The assay was immunoSEQ multiplex PCR, and TCRdb's table has in-frame clones only and misses some. The data show about 19,000 clones, over 80% seen once. To note about this clone: Its antigen is still unknown.

The investigators sampled blood at baseline, at cycle 4 day 1, and at cycle 7 day 1. Specimen: CD4+ or CD8+ T cells sorted from blood, collected in a trial of the OX40 agonist ivuxolimab. The chain carries TRBV11-1 and TRBJ2-7, with a tentative D call TRBD2 (6 bases). The receptor was isolated from an adult with an advanced solid tumor such as melanoma, head and neck, liver or kidney cancer. The CDR3 bases are TGTGCCAGCAGCTTAGCCAGGGAGGCATCCTACGAGCAGTACTTC. Translating gives CASSLAREASYEQYF.